One sample yielded the 32 T cell receptor beta chains listed below, sequenced in a study of lymphopenia after photon versus proton radiotherapy. TCRdb's copy holds only in-frame clones and misses some; the assay was immunoSEQ multiplex PCR. Among around 35,000 clones listed, 85% to 90% were seen once. Sequenced material: peripheral blood, taken from a patient treated with photon-based radiotherapy. Receptors originate from a man between 50 and 59 years old with gastric cancer.

The rearrangement links TRBV6-6 to TRBJ2-1; the match to TRBD2 covers 11 bases. With 2 bases clipped from V and 7 bases from J, the junction kept 7 bases outside the gene matches. This CDR3 is 16 amino acids long. Germline assignment: CDR1 MNHNY and CDR2 SVGAGI (reference sequence). CDR3 DNA sequence: TGTGCCAGCAGTTACCGAACTAGCGGGAGCGGGAATGAGCAGTTCTTC. It is translated as CASSYRTSGSGNEQFF.

The chain has TRBV10-3 and TRBJ1-1, with unresolved D. Trimming removed 2 bases from V and 1 base from J, with 8 bases in between. Germline CDR1 is ENHRY and CDR2 is SYGVKD. The CDR3 runs to 14 residues. CDR3 protein: CAISEGVGNTEAFF. CDR3 coding DNA: TGTGCCATCAGTGAGGGGGTCGGGAACACTGAAGCTTTCTTT.

The rearrangement uses TRBV7-2 and TRBJ2-5; 14 bases are shared with TRBD2. CDR3 length: 17 amino acids. Unmatched junction bases numbered 10, after V lost 5 bases and J lost 5 bases. The germline V gene encodes CDR1 SGHTA and CDR2 FQGNSA. The CDR3 is CASSDPGLAGVVETQYF. The CDR3 DNA is TGTGCCAGCAGCGACCCGGGACTAGCGGGAGTCGTGGAGACCCAGTACTTC. The full variable domain, its missing parts supplied by reference TRBV7-2 and TRBJ2-5, is GAGVSQSPSNKVTEKGKDVELRCDPISGHTALYWYRQSLGQGLEFLIYFQGNSAPDKSGLPSDRFSAERTGGSVSTLTIQRTQQEDSAVYLCASSDPGLAGVVETQYFGPGTRLLVL.

The chain links TRBV28 to TRBJ1-2; D might be TRBD1 (6 bases). Looked up from germline, CDR1 is MDHEN and CDR2 is SYDVKM. The V end was cut by 6 bases, the J end by 4 bases, with 12 bases between. The CDR3 extends over 13 amino acids. The CDR3 bases are TGTGCCAGCAGCCCTACAGGGACCTATGGCTACACCTTC. Translating it yields CASSPTGTYGYTF.

V usage is TRBV7-2 and J usage is TRBJ2-7, with 8 bases fitting TRBD1. This CDR3 has 13 residues. The V gene's germline CDR1 is SGHTA and CDR2 FQGNSA. Trimming took 5 bases from V and 4 from J; bases not matched to a gene: 4. The CDR3 protein is CASSHGQGYEQYF. The CDR3 nucleotides read TGTGCCAGCAGCCATGGACAGGGTTACGAGCAGTACTTC.

The rearrangement joins TRBV6-1 to TRBJ1-5; TRBD1 aligns across 8 bases. J gave up 2 bases and V 2 bases, and 2 bases lay outside the gene matches. The CDR3 loop spans 15 amino acids. Germline CDR1 and CDR2: MNHNS and SASEGT. CDR3 region: CASSESTGGNQPQHF. The CDR3 DNA reads TGTGCCAGCAGTGAATCGACAGGGGGCAATCAGCCCCAGCATTTT.

The chain joins TRBV6-6 to TRBJ1-4, with unresolved D. The CDR3 length is 13 residues. The ends were cut back, 4 bases at V and 8 bases at J, with 11 bases in the middle. Germline V CDR1 and CDR2: MNHNY, SVGAGI (reference sequence). The CDR3 region has the DNA TGTGCCAGCAGTTCCCTCGAGAAAGAAAAACTGTTTTTT. Translating it yields CASSSLEKEKLFF.

The V gene is TRBV10-3, the J gene TRBJ2-3; D may be TRBD1 (5 bases). The CDR3 is 15 residues long. Germline CDR1 reads ENHRY; CDR2 reads SYGVKD. V was trimmed by 5 bases and J by 0 bases, leaving 12 bases between them. The CDR3 region is CAISKGQESTDTQYF. CDR3 sequence (DNA): TGTGCCATCAGTAAAGGACAAGAAAGCACAGATACGCAGTATTTT.

The V call is TRBV30, the J call TRBJ2-1; no clear D. Germline CDR1 reads GTSNPN; CDR2 reads SVGIG (reference sequence). V lost 6 bases and J lost 8, with 11 bases in between. The length of the CDR3 is 11 residues. CDR3 region: CACRVKDEQFF. The CDR3 bases are TGTGCCTGTAGGGTGAAGGATGAGCAGTTCTTC.

This chain uses TRBV5-1 with TRBJ2-2; D gene unclear. The CDR3 sequence is 13 residues long. Germline V CDR1 and CDR2: SGHRS, YFSETQ. V gave up 1 base and J gave up 6 bases, with 7 bases separating them. This CDR3 is CASSLLGAGELFF. Here the CDR3 DNA reads TGCGCCAGCAGCTTGCTTGGGGCCGGGGAGCTGTTTTTT.

The rearrangement joins TRBV6-5 to TRBJ2-1; 8 bases line up with TRBD2. The junction had 7 bases not matched to a gene; V was cut back by 9 bases and J by 3 bases. Germline lookup yields CDR1 MNHEY and CDR2 SVGAGI. The CDR3 totals 14 residues. The CDR3, as DNA: TGTGCCAGTAGAGCGGGAGCCTACTACAATGAGCAGTTCTTC. Its protein is CASRAGAYYNEQFF.

V and J are TRBV7-2 and TRBJ1-4; D gene unclear. This CDR3 has 13 residues. Germline lookup yields CDR1 SGHTA and CDR2 FQGNSA. V lost 5 bases to trimming and J lost 8 bases, with 12 bases between them. Written as DNA, the CDR3 is TGTGCCAGCAGCCGGGATGGAGGGGAAAAACTGTTTTTT. Encoded protein: CASSRDGGEKLFF.

The V and J genes are TRBV28 and TRBJ1-1; possible D gene TRBD1, 6 bases. Germline lookup yields CDR1 MDHEN and CDR2 SYDVKM. Deletions cut 7 bases from V and 1 base from J, with 10 bases between. There are 13 residues in the CDR3. The CDR3 reads CASNGTPNTEAFF. In DNA, the CDR3 is TGTGCCAGCAATGGGACACCGAACACTGAAGCTTTCTTT.

V is TRBV2 and J is TRBJ1-2, with a tentative D call TRBD1 (5 bases). CDR1 and CDR2 from the germline V gene are SNHLY and FYNNEI. The CDR3 spans 14 residues. Trimming pared 5 bases from V and 4 bases from J, leaving 14 bases between. CDR3 coding DNA: TGTGCCAGCAGTTCTCAGGGTAAAGGCTATGGCTACACCTTC. Amino acid sequence: CASSSQGKGYGYTF.

The J gene is TRBJ1-4, the V gene TRBV28; TRBD1 agrees at 10 bases. Trimming cost V 5 bases and J 2 bases; bases outside gene matches: 5. There are 16 residues in the CDR3. Germline V CDR1 and CDR2: MDHEN, SYDVKM. The DNA of the CDR3 is TGTGCCAGCAGTCCCGGGACAGGGGTTACTAATGAAAAACTGTTTTTT. Protein product: CASSPGTGVTNEKLFF.

This clone came up once. The chain uses TRBV7-8 and TRBJ1-3; D is ambiguous. This CDR3 spans 16 amino acids. CDR1 is SGHVS and CDR2 is FQNEAQ in the germline V gene. With 1 base removed from V and 1 base from J, the gap between germline ends came to 11 bases. CDR3 DNA: TGTGCCAGCAGCTTAGGAGGCACTAGGTCTGGAAACACCATATATTTT. It is translated as CASSLGGTRSGNTIYF.

This chain joins TRBV19 and TRBJ2-7, with 8 bases aligning to TRBD2. The V segment lost 3 bases and the J segment 6 bases; nucleotides outside the gene matches: 4. This CDR3 contains 13 residues. The germline gives CDR1 LNHDA, CDR2 SQIVND (reference sequence). CDR3 in DNA: TGTGCCAGTAGTATTCGGGAGGGCCTCGAGCAGTACTTC. Translating it yields CASSIREGLEQYF. The whole variable domain, remainder taken from reference TRBV19 and TRBJ2-7, is DGGITQSPKYLFRKEGQNVTLSCEQNLNHDAMYWYRQDPGQGLRLIYYSQIVNDFQKGDIAEGYSVSREKKESFPLTVTSAQKNPTAFYLCASSIREGLEQYFGPGTRLTVT.

The CDR3 nucleotides are TGTGCCAGCAACCCGGCGGGAGTCCAAGAGACCCAGTACTTC. Translation: CASNPAGVQETQYF. This chain uses TRBV28 with TRBJ2-5; 7 bases map to TRBD2. CDR3 length equals 14 residues. Looked up from germline, CDR1 is MDHEN and CDR2 is SYDVKM. Losses at the gene ends were 7 bases for V and 1 base for J; bases not matched to a gene: 6.

V gene TRBV7-7 combines with J gene TRBJ2-2; D call uncertain. The length of the CDR3 is 13 residues. Trimming took off 4 bases at V and 5 bases at J, with 8 bases between the two ends. The germline V gene encodes CDR1 SSHAT and CDR2 FNYEAQ (reference sequence). CDR3 sequence reads: CASSSFNTGELFF. CDR3 nucleotides: TGTGCCAGCAGCTCGTTCAATACCGGGGAGCTGTTTTTT.

This clone appeared a single time. The gene calls are TRBV11-3 and TRBJ2-6, with TRBD2 matching 7 bases. With V trimmed by 5 bases and J by 3 bases, 13 bases remained unmatched. The CDR3 consists of 18 residues. Germline V CDR1 and CDR2: SGHNT, YENEEA. The CDR3 is CASSQTWEGVGGANVLTF. As DNA, the CDR3 is TGTGCCAGCAGCCAAACCTGGGAGGGAGTAGGTGGGGCCAACGTCCTGACTTTC.

The CDR3 spells CASSSLLGQFF. The CDR3 region has the DNA TGTGCCAGCAGCTCTCTCCTCGGGCAGTTCTTC. The chain employs TRBV7-2 and TRBJ2-1; D unclear. V shed 4 bases and J shed 12 bases, with 10 bases lying between them. The CDR3 extends over 11 amino acids. Germline assignment: CDR1 SGHTA and CDR2 FQGNSA.

This chain links TRBV5-1 with TRBJ2-2; TRBD1 or TRBD2 may be the D gene (5 bases each). V lost 0 bases, J lost 6 bases, and 6 bases lay in between. The germline V gene encodes CDR1 SGHRS and CDR2 YFSETQ. The CDR3 consists of 13 residues. CDR3 residues: CASSLAGPGELFF. The CDR3 region has the DNA TGCGCCAGCAGCTTGGCGGGACCCGGGGAGCTGTTTTTT.

The CDR3, as DNA: TGTGCCAGTACCGATCCCGCCGCTCGGGAGCCCCAGCATTTT. It is translated as CASTDPAAREPQHF. The chain carries TRBV19 and TRBJ1-5; D call uncertain. Trimming pared 7 bases from V and 8 bases from J, leaving 18 bases between. The CDR3 consists of 14 residues. Germline lookup yields CDR1 LNHDA and CDR2 SQIVND (reference sequence).

This clone is a singleton in its sample. The chain has TRBV6-4 and TRBJ2-5; no clear D gene. V lost 5 bases to trimming and J lost 2 bases, with 9 bases between them. CDR3 length equals 13 residues. Germline V lookup: CDR1 MRHNA, CDR2 SNTAGT. The CDR3 region is CASSQTPQETQYF. For the CDR3, the DNA is TGTGCCAGCAGTCAGACACCTCAAGAGACCCAGTACTTC.

This sequence joins TRBV5-1 and TRBJ2-3, with 13 bases aligning to TRBD2. The CDR3 consists of 17 residues. V trimming: 4 bases; J trimming: 0 bases; junction bases outside the gene matches: 5. Germline V lookup: CDR1 SGHRS, CDR2 YFSETQ. The CDR3 spells CASSKGTSGTSTDTQYF. As DNA, the CDR3 is TGCGCCAGCAGCAAGGGGACTAGCGGGACTAGCACAGATACGCAGTATTTT.

The chain combines TRBV2 with TRBJ2-7, with D uncertain. V lost 5 bases, J lost 11 bases, and 22 bases lay in between. Germline CDR1 reads SNHLY; CDR2 reads FYNNEI. CDR3 size: 14 residues. The CDR3 region is CASSQNRLAGVEYF. CDR3 nucleotides: TGTGCCAGCAGTCAAAACCGACTTGCAGGCGTGGAGTACTTC.

This clone occurred once. The J gene is TRBJ2-3, the V gene TRBV7-7; TRBD2 aligns across 8 bases. The junction had 6 bases not matched to a gene; V was cut back by 1 base and J by 6 bases. This CDR3 is 15 amino acids long. Germline-derived CDR1 and CDR2 are SSHAT and FNYEAQ (reference sequence). The CDR3 sequence: CASSLGDGTRDTQYF. CDR3 DNA: TGTGCCAGCAGCTTAGGGGATGGGACTAGGGATACGCAGTATTTT.

This clone was observed once. The chain combines TRBV10-3 with TRBJ1-1; 8 bases match TRBD1. The germline gives CDR1 ENHRY, CDR2 SYGVKD. This CDR3 comprises 14 residues. The J segment lost 0 bases and the V segment lost 8 bases, leaving 5 bases of the junction unmatched. The CDR3: CAISGGGMNTEAFF. The DNA of the CDR3 is TGTGCCATCTCAGGGGGCGGGATGAACACTGAAGCTTTCTTT.

This clone was seen a few times. The gene calls are TRBV5-1 and TRBJ2-2; 15 bases line up with TRBD2. CDR1 is SGHRS and CDR2 is YFSETQ in the germline V gene. J lost 5 bases, V lost 3 bases, and 8 bases had no gene match. The CDR3 totals 18 residues. CDR3 residues: CASSSGLAGGPGTGELFF. CDR3 nucleotide sequence: TGCGCCAGCAGCTCCGGACTAGCGGGAGGGCCCGGGACCGGGGAGCTGTTTTTT.

The V call is TRBV27, the J call TRBJ1-5; D perhaps matches TRBD1 (5 bases). The V end lost 5 bases, the J end lost 7 bases, and 9 bases lay between the germline ends. Germline lookup yields CDR1 MNHEY and CDR2 SMNVEV (reference sequence). This CDR3 comprises 12 residues. The CDR3 protein is CASSPQGQPQHF. Here the CDR3 DNA reads TGTGCCAGCAGTCCCCAGGGACAGCCCCAGCATTTT.

The V and J genes are TRBV28 and TRBJ1-4, with a possible D match to TRBD1 (5 bases). V lost 7 bases and J lost 7, with 16 bases in between. This CDR3 has 14 residues. Germline loops: CDR1 MDHEN, CDR2 SYDVKM. The CDR3 is CASIPAGQSEKLFF. CDR3 in DNA: TGTGCCAGCATTCCTGCGGGGCAAAGTGAAAAACTGTTTTTT.

The J gene is TRBJ1-5, the V gene TRBV5-1, with a possible D match to TRBD1 (6 bases). Looked up from germline, CDR1 is SGHRS and CDR2 is YFSETQ. Trimming took 4 bases from V and 4 from J, leaving 9 bases between them. The CDR3 has 13 residues. The CDR3 DNA sequence: TGCGCCAGCAGCCCGGACAGTAATCAGCCCCAGCATTTT. Translation gives CASSPDSNQPQHF.